This T cell receptor beta chain is drawn from a study of monozygotic twins with inflammatory bowel disease. TCRdb re-called the 5' RACE reads and shows each CDR3 protein once, DNA omitted. Here the sample table reports 350,000 to 400,000 distinct CDR3 sequences. After skipping T cell sorting, the authors isolated total RNA from whole blood. As to this clonotype: Its target is unknown.

The study, taken as a whole, reports: On the inverse Simpson index, IBD patients scored lower for TCRbeta diversity than healthy co-twins. Clonotype overlap with others was lower in IBD patients than in healthy twins, a difference that was greatest with disease activity. Twin pairs that were concordant did not differ from discordant pairs in repertoire similarity, possibly from limited power.

Germline V lookup: CDR1 LNHDA, CDR2 SQIVND (reference sequence). CDR3 length: 15 residues. This chain uses TRBV19 with TRBJ2-7. The TCR was taken from a human donor with ulcerative colitis or Crohn's disease, or a healthy co-twin of an affected twin (not recorded which). Specimen: blood. The CDR3 loop reads CASSMGDSPDYEQYF.